This T cell receptor beta chain stems from a study of type 1 regulatory T cells. V was clipped by 1 base and J by 0 bases; unmatched bases: 2. Germline assignment: CDR1 DFQATT and CDR2 SNEGSKA (reference sequence). The CDR3 totals 16 residues. Details on this clonotype: Its antigen is currently unknown. Just one base apart from a much larger clone, this may be a read error.

A single record per CDR3 protein comes from TCRdb applying MiXCR to the reads. Of thousands of distinct CDR3 sequences listed, around 35% were seen once; the top ten hold about 25%. Study-level findings and limits: Compared with non-type 1 regulatory T cells, type 1 regulatory T cells showed a more restricted TCR repertoire.

The chain is built from TRBV20-1 and TRBJ2-1; 11 nucleotides match TRBD2. The sequence was obtained from a human donor in good health. The sequencing sample was made of cultured type 1 regulatory T (Tr1) cells, either the whole culture or a sorted fraction (not recorded which). The CDR3 is CSARGLAGNSYNEQFF. The CDR3 DNA follows: TGCAGTGCTAGAGGACTAGCGGGAAACTCCTACAATGAGCAGTTCTTC.